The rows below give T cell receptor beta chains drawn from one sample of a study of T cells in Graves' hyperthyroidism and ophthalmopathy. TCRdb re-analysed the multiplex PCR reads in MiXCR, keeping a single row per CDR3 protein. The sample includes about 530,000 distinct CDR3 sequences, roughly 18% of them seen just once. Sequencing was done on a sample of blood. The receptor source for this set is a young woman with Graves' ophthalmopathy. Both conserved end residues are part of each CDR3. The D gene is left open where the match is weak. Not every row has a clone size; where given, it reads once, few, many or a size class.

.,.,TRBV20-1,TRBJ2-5,CSAMGGLETQYF,TGCAGTGCTATGGGGGGCTTGGAGACCCAGTACTTC
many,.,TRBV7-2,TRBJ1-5,CASSYNTRMAQPQHF,TGTGCCAGCAGCTACAACACACGGATGGCTCAGCCCCAGCATTTT
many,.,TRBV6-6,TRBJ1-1,CASSYSEGRTEAFF,TGTGCCAGCAGTTACTCGGAGGGAAGGACTGAAGCTTTCTTT
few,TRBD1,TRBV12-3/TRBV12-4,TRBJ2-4,CASSSFGGTGDKNIQYF,TGTGCCAGCAGTTCCTTCGGGGGGACAGGGGATAAAAACATTCAGTACTTC
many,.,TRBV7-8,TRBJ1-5,CASSSTELSNQPQHF,TGTGCCAGCAGCTCGACAGAGTTGAGCAATCAGCCCCAGCATTTT
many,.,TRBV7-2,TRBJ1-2,CASTIPPRDPYYGYTF,TGTGCCAGCACCATCCCTCCCCGGGACCCCTACTATGGCTACACCTTC
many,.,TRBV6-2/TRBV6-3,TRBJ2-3,CASRNPADTQYF,TGTGCCAGCAGAAACCCTGCAGATACGCAGTATTTT
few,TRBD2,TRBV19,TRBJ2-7,CASTAGGSGSYEQYF,TGTGCCAGTACCGCCGGGGGGTCTGGCTCCTACGAGCAGTACTTC
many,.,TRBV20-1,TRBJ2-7,CSAYTDYEQYF,TGCAGTGCTTACACGGACTACGAGCAGTACTTC
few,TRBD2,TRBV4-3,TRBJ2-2,CASSQGLAGSRPANTGELFF,TGCGCCAGCAGCCAAGGACTAGCGGGATCACGCCCCGCGAACACCGGGGAGCTGTTTTTT
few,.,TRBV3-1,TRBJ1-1,CASSQGVGSEAFF,TGTGCCAGCAGCCAAGGCGTGGGTTCTGAAGCTTTCTTT
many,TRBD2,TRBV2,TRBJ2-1,CASRSGLAVYNEQFF,TGTGCCAGCAGGTCGGGACTAGCGGTCTACAATGAGCAGTTCTTC
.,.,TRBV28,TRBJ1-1,CASTPSGGTEASF,TGTGCCAGCACCCCCTCGGGGGGAACTGAGGCTTCCTTT
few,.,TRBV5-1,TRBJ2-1,CASSLADYYNEQFF,TGCGCCAGCAGTTTAGCGGACTACTACAATGAGCAGTTCTTC
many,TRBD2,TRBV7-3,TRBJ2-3,CASSLAAGLTDTQYF,TGTGCCAGCAGCTTAGCAGCGGGGCTCACAGATACGCAGTATTTT
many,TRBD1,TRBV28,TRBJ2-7,CASSITGGHEQYF,TGTGCCAGCAGCATCACAGGGGGGCACGAGCAGTACTTC
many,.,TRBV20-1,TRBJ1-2,CSAPLGGYGYTF,TGCAGTGCCCCTCTGGGGGGCTATGGCTACACCTTC
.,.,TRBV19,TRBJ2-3,CASSRTTFTDTQYF,TGTGCCAGTAGCAGGACTACTTTCACAGATACGCAGTATTTT
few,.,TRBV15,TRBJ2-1,CATSTRLNEQFF,TGTGCCACCAGCACCAGGCTGAATGAGCAGTTCTTC
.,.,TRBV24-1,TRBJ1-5,CATSDLGDQPQHF,TGTGCCACCAGTGATTTGGGCGATCAGCCCCAGCATTTT
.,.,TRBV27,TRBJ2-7,CASALRRHYEQYF,TGTGCCAGCGCTCTTAGGCGGCACTACGAGCAGTACTTC
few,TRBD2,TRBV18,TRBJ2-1,CASSQLGTRGGNEQFF,TGTGCCAGCTCCCAACTCGGGACTAGGGGGGGAAATGAGCAGTTCTTC
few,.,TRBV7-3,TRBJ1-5,CASSAIGPGGTSNQPQHF,TGTGCCAGCAGCGCCATAGGGCCCGGGGGGACTAGCAATCAGCCCCAGCATTTT
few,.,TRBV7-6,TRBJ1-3,CASSSLYRDGNTIYF,TGTGCCAGCAGCTCCCTTTACAGGGATGGAAACACCATATATTTT
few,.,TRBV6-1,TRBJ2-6,CASSRTGTGANVLTF,TGTGCCAGCAGCCGTACAGGGACTGGGGCCAACGTCCTGACTTTC
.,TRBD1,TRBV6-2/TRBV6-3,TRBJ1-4,CASSAGTAVNFNEKLFF,TGTGCCAGCAGTGCCGGGACAGCAGTAAACTTTAATGAAAAACTGTTTTTT
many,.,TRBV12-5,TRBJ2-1,CASGLSEGGNEQFF,TGTGCTAGTGGTTTGTCGGAGGGAGGAAATGAGCAGTTCTTC
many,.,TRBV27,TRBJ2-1,CASSFRRYNEQFF,TGTGCCAGCAGTTTTCGCAGATACAATGAGCAGTTCTTC
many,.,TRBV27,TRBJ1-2,CASSLGGVGYTF,TGTGCCAGCAGTTTAGGGGGGGTTGGCTACACCTTC